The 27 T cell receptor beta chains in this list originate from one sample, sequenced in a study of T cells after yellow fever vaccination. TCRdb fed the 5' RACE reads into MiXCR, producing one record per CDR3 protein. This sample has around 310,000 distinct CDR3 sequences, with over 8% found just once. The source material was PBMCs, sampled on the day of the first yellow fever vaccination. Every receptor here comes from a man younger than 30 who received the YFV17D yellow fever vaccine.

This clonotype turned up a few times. This CDR3 is CASSATESGALYGYTF. Written as DNA, the CDR3 is TGTGCCAGCAGTGCCACGGAATCAGGAGCCCTCTATGGCTACACCTTC. The chain carries TRBV12-3 or TRBV12-4 and TRBJ1-2; unclear D gene. Trimming removed 5 bases from V and 4 bases from J, with 20 bases in between. The CDR3 spans 16 residues.

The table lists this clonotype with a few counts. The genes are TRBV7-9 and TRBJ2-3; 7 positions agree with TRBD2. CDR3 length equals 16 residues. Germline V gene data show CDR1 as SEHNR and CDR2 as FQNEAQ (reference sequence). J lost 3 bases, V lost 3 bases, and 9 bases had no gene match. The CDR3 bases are TGTGCCAGCAGCTTGGGAGGGCTTGGGGGAACAGATACGCAGTATTTT. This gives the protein CASSLGGLGGTDTQYF.

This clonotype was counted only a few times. CDR3 DNA: TGTGCCATCAGTGCGACACTCTACAATGAGCAGTTCTTC. Encoded protein: CAISATLYNEQFF. The chain has TRBV10-3 and TRBJ2-1; D ambiguous. With 4 bases removed from V and 3 bases from J, the gap between germline ends came to 7 bases. The CDR3 loop spans 13 amino acids. Germline loops: CDR1 ENHRY, CDR2 SYGVKD.

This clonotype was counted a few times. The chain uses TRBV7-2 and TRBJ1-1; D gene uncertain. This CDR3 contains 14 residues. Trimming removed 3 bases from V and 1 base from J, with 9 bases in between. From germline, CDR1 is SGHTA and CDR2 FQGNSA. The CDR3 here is CASSLFRGNTEAFF. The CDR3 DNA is TGTGCCAGCAGCTTGTTTCGGGGGAACACTGAAGCTTTCTTT.

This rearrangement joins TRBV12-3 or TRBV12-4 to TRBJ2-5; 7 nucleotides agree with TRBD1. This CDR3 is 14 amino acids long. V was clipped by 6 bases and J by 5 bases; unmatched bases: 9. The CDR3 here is CASSMTGLLETQYF. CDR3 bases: TGTGCCAGCAGCATGACAGGGCTCTTGGAGACCCAGTACTTC.

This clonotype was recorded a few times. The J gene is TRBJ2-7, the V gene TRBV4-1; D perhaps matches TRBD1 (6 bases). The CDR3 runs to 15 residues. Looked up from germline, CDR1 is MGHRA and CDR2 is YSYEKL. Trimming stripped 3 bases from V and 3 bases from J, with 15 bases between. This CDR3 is CASSQRGHSNYEQYF. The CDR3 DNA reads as TGCGCCAGCAGCCAGAGGGGACATTCGAACTACGAGCAGTACTTC.

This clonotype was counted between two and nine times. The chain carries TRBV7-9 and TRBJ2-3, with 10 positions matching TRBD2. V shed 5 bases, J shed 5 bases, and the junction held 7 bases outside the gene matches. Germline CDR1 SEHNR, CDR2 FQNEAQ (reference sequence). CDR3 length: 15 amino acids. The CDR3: CASSRSRLAGDTQYF. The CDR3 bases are TGTGCCAGCAGCCGCTCTCGACTAGCGGGAGATACGCAGTATTTT.

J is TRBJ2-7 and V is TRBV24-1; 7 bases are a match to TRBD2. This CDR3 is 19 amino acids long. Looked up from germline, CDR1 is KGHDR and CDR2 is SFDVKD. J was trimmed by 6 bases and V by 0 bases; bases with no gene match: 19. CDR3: CATSDLRPRAIPGRREQYV. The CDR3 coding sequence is TGTGCCACCAGTGATTTGCGGCCCAGGGCTATCCCCGGGAGGCGCGAGCAGTACGTC.

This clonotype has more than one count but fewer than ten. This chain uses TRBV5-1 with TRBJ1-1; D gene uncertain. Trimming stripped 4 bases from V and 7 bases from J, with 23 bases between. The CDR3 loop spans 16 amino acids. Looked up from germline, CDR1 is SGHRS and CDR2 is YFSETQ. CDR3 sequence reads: CASSPYMGGGSIEAFF. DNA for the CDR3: TGCGCCAGCAGCCCCTATATGGGAGGCGGGAGCATTGAAGCTTTCTTT.

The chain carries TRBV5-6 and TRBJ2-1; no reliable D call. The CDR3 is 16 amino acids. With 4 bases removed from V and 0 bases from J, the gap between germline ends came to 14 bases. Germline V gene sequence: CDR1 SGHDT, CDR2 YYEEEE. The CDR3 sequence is CASSRQVISSYNEQFF. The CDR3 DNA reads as TGTGCCAGCAGCCGCCAGGTGATTAGCTCCTACAATGAGCAGTTCTTC.

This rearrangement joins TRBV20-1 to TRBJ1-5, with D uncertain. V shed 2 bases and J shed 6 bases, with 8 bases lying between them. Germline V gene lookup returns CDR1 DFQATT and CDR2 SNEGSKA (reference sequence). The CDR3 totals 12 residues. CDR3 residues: CSARQLSQPQHF. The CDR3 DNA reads TGCAGTGCTAGACAATTGAGTCAGCCCCAGCATTTT.

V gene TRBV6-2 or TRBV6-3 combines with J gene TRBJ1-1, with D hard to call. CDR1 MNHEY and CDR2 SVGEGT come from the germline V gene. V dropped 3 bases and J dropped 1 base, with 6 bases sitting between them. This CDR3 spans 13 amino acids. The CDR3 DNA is TGTGCCAGCAGTTATATTTCGAACACTGAAGCTTTCTTT. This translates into CASSYISNTEAFF.

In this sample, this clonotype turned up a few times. The DNA for the CDR3 is TGTGCCAGCAGTTTCCGGGACCAGCGGGGGGAGTTCTTC. This sequence encodes CASSFRDQRGEFF. The rearrangement joins TRBV27 to TRBJ2-1; TRBD2 matches 9 bases. The CDR3 consists of 13 residues. Trimming cost V 3 bases and J 14 bases; bases outside gene matches: 8. Germline lookup yields CDR1 MNHEY and CDR2 SMNVEV (reference sequence).

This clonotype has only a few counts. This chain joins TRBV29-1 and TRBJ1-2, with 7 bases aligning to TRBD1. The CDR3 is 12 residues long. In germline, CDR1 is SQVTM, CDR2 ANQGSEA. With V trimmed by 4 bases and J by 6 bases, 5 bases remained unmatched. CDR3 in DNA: TGCAGCGTTGTTACAGGGGAGCATGGCTACACCTTC. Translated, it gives CSVVTGEHGYTF.

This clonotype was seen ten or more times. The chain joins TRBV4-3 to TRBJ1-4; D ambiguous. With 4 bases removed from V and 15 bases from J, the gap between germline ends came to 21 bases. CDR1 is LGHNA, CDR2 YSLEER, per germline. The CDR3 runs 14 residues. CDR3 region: CASSPQAERGSVFF. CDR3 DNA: TGCGCCAGCAGCCCCCAGGCAGAGAGAGGGTCGGTGTTTTTT.

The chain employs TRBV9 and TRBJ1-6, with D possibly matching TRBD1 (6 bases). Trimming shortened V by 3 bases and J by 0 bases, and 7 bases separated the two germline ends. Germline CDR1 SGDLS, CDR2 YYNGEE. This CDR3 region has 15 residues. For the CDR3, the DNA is TGTGCCAGCAGCGGGACAGCCTCCTATAATTCACCCCTCCACTTT. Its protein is CASSGTASYNSPLHF.

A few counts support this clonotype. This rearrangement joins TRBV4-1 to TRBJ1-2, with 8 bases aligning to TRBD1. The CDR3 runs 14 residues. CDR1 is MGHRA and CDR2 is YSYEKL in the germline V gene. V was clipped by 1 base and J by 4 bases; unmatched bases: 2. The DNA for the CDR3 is TGCGCCAGCAGCCAAGGGGACAGGTTCTATGGCTACACCTTC. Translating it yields CASSQGDRFYGYTF.

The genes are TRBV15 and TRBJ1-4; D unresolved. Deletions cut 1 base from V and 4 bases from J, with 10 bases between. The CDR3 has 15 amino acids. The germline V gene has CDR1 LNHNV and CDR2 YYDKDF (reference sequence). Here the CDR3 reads CATSRGGINNEKLFF. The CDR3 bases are TGTGCCACCAGCAGAGGGGGAATCAATAATGAAAAACTGTTTTTT.

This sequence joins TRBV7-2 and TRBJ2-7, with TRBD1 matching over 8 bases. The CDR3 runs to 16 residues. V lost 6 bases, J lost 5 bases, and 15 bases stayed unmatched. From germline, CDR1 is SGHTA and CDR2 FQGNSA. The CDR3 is CASRNPYRQGSHEQYF. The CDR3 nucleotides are TGTGCCAGCAGAAACCCGTACCGACAGGGGTCCCACGAGCAGTACTTC.

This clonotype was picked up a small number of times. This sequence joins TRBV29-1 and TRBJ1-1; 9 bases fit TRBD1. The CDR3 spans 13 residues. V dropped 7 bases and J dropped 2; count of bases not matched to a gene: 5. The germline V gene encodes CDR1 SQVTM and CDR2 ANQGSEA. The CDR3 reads CSALGQGNTEAFF. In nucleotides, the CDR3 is TGCAGCGCCCTGGGACAGGGAAACACTGAAGCTTTCTTT.

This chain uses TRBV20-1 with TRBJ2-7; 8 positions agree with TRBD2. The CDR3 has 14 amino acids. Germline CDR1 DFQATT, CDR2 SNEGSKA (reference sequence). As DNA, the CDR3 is TGCAGCGCAACCAGCGGGGGTCCCACCTACGAGCAGTACTTC. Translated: CSATSGGPTYEQYF.

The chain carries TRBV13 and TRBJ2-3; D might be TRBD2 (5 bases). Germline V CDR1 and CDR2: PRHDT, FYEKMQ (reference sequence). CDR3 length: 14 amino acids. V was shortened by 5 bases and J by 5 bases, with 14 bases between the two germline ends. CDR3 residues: CASSRDRVGDTQYF. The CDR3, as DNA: TGTGCCAGCAGCCGGGATCGGGTCGGAGATACGCAGTATTTT.

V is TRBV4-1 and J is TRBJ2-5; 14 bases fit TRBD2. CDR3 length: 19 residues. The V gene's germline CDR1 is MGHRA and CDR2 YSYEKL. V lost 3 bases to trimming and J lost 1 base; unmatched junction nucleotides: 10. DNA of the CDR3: TGCGCCAGCAGCCAGGAATACAGGGGGACTAGCGGGGGCCAAGAGACCCAGTACTTC. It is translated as CASSQEYRGTSGGQETQYF.

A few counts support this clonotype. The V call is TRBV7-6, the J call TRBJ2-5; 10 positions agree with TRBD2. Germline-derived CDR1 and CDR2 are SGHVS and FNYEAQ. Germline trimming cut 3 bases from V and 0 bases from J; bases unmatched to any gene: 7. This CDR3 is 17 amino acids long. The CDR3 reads CASSFRLAGDYQETQYF. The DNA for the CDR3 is TGTGCCAGCAGCTTTCGGCTAGCGGGGGACTACCAAGAGACCCAGTACTTC.

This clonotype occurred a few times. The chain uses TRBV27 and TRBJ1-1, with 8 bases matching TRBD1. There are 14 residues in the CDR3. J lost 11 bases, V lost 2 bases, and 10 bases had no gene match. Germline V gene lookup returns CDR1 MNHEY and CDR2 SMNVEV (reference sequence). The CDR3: CASSLADRATRAFF. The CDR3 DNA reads TGTGCCAGCAGTTTAGCGGACAGGGCCACACGGGCTTTCTTT.

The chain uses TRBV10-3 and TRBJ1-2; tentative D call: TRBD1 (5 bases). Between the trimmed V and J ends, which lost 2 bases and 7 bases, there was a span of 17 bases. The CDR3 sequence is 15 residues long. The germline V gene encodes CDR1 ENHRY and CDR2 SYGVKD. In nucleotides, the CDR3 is TGTGCCATCAGTGAGACGACAGCAGGTCCTCTTGGCTACACCTTC. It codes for CAISETTAGPLGYTF.

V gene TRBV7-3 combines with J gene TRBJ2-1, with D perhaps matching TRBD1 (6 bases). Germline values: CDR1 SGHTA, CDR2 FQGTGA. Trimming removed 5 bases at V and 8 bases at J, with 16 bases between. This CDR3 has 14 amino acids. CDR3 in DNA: TGTGCCAGCAGCCCCAGCCTGGGGGCGGATGAGCAGTTCTTC. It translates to CASSPSLGADEQFF.